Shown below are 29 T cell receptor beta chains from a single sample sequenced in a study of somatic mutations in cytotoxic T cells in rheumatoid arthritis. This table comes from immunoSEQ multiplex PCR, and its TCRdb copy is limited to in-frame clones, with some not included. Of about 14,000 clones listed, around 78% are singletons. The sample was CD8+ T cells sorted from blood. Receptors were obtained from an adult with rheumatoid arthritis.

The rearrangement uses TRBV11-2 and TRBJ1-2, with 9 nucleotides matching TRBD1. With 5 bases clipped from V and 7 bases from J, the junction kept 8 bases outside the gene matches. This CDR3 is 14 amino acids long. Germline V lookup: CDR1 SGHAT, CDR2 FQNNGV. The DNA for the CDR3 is TGTGCCAGCAGCCCCCGGGACAGGGACCTTGGCTACACCTTC. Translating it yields CASSPRDRDLGYTF. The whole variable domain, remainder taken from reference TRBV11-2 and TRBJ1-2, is EAGVAQSPRYKIIEKRQSVAFWCNPISGHATLYWYQQILGQGPKLLIQFQNNGVVDDSQLPKDRFSAERLKGVDSTLKIQPAKLEDSAVYLCASSPRDRDLGYTFGSGTRLTVV.

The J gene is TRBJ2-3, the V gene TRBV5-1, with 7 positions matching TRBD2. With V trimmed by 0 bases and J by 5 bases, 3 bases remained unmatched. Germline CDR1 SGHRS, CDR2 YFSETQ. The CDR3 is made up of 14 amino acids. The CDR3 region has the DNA TGCGCCAGCAGCTTGGAGGGGAGGGGAGATACGCAGTATTTT. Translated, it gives CASSLEGRGDTQYF.

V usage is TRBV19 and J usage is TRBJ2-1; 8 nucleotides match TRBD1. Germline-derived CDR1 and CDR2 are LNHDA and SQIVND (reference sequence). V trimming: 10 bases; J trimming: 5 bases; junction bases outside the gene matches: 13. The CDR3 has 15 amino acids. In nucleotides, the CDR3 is TGTGCCACCGAGACGACCGACAGGGGAGACAATGAGCAGTTCTTC. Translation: CATETTDRGDNEQFF.

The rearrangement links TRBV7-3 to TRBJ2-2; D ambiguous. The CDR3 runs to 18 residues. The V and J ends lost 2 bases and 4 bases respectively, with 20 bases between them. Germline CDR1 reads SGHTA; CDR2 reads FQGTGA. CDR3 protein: CASSLFSLGYRSTGELFF. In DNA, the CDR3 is TGTGCCAGCAGCTTATTCTCATTGGGCTACCGAAGCACCGGGGAGCTGTTTTTT.

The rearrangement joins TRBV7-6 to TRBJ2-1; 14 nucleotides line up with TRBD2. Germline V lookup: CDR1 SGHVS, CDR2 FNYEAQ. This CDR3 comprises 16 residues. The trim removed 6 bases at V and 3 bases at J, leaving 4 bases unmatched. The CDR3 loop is CASRLGTSGSYNEQFF. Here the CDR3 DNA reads TGTGCCAGCAGACTCGGGACTAGCGGGAGCTACAATGAGCAGTTCTTC. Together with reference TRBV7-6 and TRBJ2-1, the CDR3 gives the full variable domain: GAGVSQSPRYKVTKRGQDVALRCDPISGHVSLYWYRQALGQGPEFLTYFNYEAQQDKSGLPNDRFSAERPEGSISTLTIQRTEQRDSAMYRCASRLGTSGSYNEQFFGPGTRLTVL.

The CDR3 DNA reads as TGTGCCAGCAGAGGGCCAGGGGAAATTGATTGGAACACTGAAGCTTTCTTT. This gives the protein CASRGPGEIDWNTEAFF. The chain links TRBV21-1 to TRBJ1-1; the DNA was not compared with TRBD1, the D call given in the table. TRBV21-1 is a pseudogene segment. This CDR3 region has 17 residues.

The CDR3, as DNA: TGTGCCAGCAGCGTGTCGGGGGCCCAAGATACGCAGTATTTT. Its protein product is CASSVSGAQDTQYF. This sequence joins TRBV9 and TRBJ2-3, with D perhaps matching TRBD1 or TRBD2 (6 bases each). V lost 2 bases and J lost 5, with 12 bases in between. This CDR3 spans 14 amino acids. Germline V gene lookup returns CDR1 SGDLS and CDR2 YYNGEE.

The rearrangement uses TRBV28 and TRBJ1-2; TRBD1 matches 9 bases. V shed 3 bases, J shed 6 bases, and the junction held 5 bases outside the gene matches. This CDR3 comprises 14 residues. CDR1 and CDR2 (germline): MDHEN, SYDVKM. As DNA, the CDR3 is TGTGCCAGCAGTTTGACAGGGGGTGGGGATGGCTACACCTTC. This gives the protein CASSLTGGGDGYTF.

CDR3 amino acids: CASSGPQGFLDEQYF. The CDR3 DNA is TGTGCCAGCAGCGGACCTCAGGGGTTCCTAGACGAGCAGTACTTC. This sequence joins TRBV7-9 and TRBJ2-7; perhaps TRBD1 as D (6 bases). V was shortened by 5 bases and J by 5 bases, with 19 bases between the two germline ends. Germline V gene lookup returns CDR1 SEHNR and CDR2 FQNEAQ (reference sequence). There are 15 residues in the CDR3.

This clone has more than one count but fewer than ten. CDR3 amino acids: CASSLGGEQYF. In DNA, the CDR3 is TGTGCCAGCAGCCTAGGGGGCGAGCAGTACTTC. The chain links TRBV14 to TRBJ2-7, with D perhaps matching TRBD1 (6 bases). V lost 4 bases and J 6 bases, leaving 7 bases between the germline ends. Germline CDR1 and CDR2: SGHDN and FVKESK. This CDR3 spans 11 amino acids.

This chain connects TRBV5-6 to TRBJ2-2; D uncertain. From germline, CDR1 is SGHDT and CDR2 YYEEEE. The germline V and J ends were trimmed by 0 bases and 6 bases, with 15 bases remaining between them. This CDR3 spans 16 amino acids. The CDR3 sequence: CASSLGNPGFSGELFF. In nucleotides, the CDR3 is TGTGCCAGCAGCTTGGGGAATCCCGGTTTCTCCGGGGAGCTGTTTTTT.

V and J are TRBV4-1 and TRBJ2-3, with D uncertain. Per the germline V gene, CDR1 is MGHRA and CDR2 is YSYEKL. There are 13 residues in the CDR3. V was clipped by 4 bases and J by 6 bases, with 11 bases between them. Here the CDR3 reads CASSLLVLDTQYF. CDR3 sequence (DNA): TGCGCCAGCAGCCTCCTAGTGTTGGATACGCAGTATTTT.

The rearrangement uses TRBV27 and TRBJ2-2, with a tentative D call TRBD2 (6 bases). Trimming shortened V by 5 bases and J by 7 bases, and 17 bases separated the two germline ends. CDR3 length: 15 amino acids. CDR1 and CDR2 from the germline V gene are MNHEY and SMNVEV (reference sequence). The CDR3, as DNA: TGTGCCAGCAGTCCCCGGGAGATCGGGCACGGGGAGCTGTTTTTT. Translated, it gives CASSPREIGHGELFF.

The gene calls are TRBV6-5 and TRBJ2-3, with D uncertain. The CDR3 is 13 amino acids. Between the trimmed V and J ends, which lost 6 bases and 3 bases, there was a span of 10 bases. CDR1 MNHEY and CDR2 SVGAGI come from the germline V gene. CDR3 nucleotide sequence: TGTGCCAGCAGCCGAGTAGGTACAGATACGCAGTATTTT. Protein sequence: CASSRVGTDTQYF.

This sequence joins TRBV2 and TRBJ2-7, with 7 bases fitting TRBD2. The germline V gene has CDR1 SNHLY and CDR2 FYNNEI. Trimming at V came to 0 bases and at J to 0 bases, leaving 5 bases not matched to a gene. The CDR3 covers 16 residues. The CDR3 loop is CASSEATSVGSYEQYF. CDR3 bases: TGTGCCAGCAGTGAAGCCACTAGCGTGGGCTCCTACGAGCAGTACTTC.

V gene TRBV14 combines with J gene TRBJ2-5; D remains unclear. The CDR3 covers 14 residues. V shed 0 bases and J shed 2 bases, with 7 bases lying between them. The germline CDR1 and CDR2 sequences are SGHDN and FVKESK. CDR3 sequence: CASSQERLQETQYF. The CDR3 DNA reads TGTGCCAGCAGCCAAGAGCGTCTTCAAGAGACCCAGTACTTC.

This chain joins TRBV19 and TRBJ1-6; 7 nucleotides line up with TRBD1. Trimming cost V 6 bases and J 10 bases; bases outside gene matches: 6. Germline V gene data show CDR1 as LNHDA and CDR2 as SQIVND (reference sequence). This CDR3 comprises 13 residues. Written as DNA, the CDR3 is TGTGCCAGTAGCGAGACAGGGTCATCACCCCTCCACTTT. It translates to CASSETGSSPLHF.

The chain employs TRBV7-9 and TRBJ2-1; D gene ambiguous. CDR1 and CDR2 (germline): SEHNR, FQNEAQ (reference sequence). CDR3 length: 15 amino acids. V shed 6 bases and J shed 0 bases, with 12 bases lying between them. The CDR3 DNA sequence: TGTGCCAGCAGTACCGACTCAAGCTCCTACAATGAGCAGTTCTTC. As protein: CASSTDSSSYNEQFF.

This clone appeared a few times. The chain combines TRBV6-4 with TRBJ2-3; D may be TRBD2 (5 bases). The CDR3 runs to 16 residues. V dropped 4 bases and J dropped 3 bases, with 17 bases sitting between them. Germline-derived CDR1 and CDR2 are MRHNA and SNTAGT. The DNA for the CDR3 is TGTGCCAGCAGTGCGGTAGCGAGCGATAATACAGATACGCAGTATTTT. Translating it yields CASSAVASDNTDTQYF.

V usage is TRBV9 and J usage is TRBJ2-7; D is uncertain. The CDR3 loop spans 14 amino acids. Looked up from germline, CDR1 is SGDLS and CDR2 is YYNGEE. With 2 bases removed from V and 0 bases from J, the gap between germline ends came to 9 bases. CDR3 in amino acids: CASSVSSSSYEQYF. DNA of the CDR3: TGTGCCAGCAGCGTTTCGAGCTCCTCCTACGAGCAGTACTTC.

CDR3 residues: CASSMTSPGITDTQYF. DNA of the CDR3: TGTGCCAGTAGTATGACCTCGCCGGGGATCACAGATACGCAGTATTTT. The V and J genes are TRBV19 and TRBJ2-3, with TRBD2 as a possible D gene (5 bases). Germline V CDR1 and CDR2: LNHDA, SQIVND (reference sequence). V lost 3 bases to trimming and J lost 2 bases, with 15 bases between them. The CDR3 is 16 amino acids.

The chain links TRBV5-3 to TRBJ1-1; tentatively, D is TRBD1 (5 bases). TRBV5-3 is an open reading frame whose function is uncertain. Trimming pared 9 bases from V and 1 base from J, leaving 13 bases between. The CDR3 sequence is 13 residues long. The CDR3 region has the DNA TGTGCCAAACCGTGGGGCCCGAACACTGAAGCTTTCTTT. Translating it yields CAKPWGPNTEAFF.

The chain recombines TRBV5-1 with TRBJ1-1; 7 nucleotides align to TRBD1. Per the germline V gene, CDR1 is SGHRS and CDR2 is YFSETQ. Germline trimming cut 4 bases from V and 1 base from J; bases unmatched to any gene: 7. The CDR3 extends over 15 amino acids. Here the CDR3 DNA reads TGCGCCAGCAGCCGATCCGGGACAGAGAACACTGAAGCTTTCTTT. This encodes CASSRSGTENTEAFF.

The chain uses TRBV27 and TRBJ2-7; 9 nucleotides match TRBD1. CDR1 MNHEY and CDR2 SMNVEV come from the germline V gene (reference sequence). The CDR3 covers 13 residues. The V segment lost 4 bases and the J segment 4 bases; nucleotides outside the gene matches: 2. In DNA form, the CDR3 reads TGTGCCAGCAGTTCCGGACAGGGGTACGAGCAGTACTTC. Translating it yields CASSSGQGYEQYF.

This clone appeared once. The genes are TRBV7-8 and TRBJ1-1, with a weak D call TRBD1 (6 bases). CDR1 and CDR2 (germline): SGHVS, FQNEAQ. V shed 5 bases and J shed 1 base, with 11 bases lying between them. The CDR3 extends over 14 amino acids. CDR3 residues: CASSTQGGNTEAFF. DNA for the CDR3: TGTGCCAGCAGCACGCAAGGGGGGAACACTGAAGCTTTCTTT.

The CDR3 nucleotides read TGTGCCTGGACTTGGGGACGAAAACGGGCTTTCTTT. Translated, it gives CAWTWGRKRAFF. The rearrangement links TRBV30 to TRBJ1-1; maybe TRBD1 (5 bases). Trimming took off 4 bases at V and 11 bases at J, with 17 bases between the two ends. Germline CDR1 is GTSNPN and CDR2 is SVGIG (reference sequence). The CDR3 is 12 residues long.

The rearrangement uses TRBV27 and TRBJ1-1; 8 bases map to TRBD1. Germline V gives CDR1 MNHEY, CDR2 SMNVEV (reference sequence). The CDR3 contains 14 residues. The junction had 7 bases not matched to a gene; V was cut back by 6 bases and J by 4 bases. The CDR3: CASRSRGLVTEAFF. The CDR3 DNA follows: TGTGCCAGCAGAAGCAGGGGGCTAGTCACTGAAGCTTTCTTT.

The DNA of the CDR3 is TGTGCCAGTAGTATAGGGGCTAGCGGGGACCAAGAGACCCAGTACTTC. This gives the protein CASSIGASGDQETQYF. The rearrangement uses TRBV19 and TRBJ2-5; 9 bases are shared with TRBD2. The V segment lost 1 base and the J segment 0 bases; nucleotides outside the gene matches: 3. The length of the CDR3 is 16 residues. Germline CDR1 and CDR2: LNHDA and SQIVND (reference sequence). Variable domain in full (rest from reference TRBV19 and TRBJ2-5): DGGITQSPKYLFRKEGQNVTLSCEQNLNHDAMYWYRQDPGQGLRLIYYSQIVNDFQKGDIAEGYSVSREKKESFPLTVTSAQKNPTAFYLCASSIGASGDQETQYFGPGTRLLVL.

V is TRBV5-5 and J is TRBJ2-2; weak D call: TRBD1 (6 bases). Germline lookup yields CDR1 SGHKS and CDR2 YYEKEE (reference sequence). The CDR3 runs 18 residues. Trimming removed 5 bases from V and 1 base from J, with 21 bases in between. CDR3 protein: CASSSYFDRYRNTGELFF. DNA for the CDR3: TGTGCCAGCAGTTCGTATTTTGACAGGTATAGGAACACCGGGGAGCTGTTTTTT.